Below, 7 T cell receptor beta chains from the same sample are listed, as sequenced in a study of regulatory T cells in long-lasting Graves disease. CDR3 regions were amplified by Arm-PCR using iRepertoire HTBI primers to build TCR beta libraries. One entry per CDR3 protein, called by TCRdb with MiXCR from the multiplex PCR reads. The sample comprises roughly 470,000 distinct CDR3 sequences, 20% to 25% of which are singletons, and 6.5% to 10% rests with the top ten. This sample's time point: persistent/refractory GD, antithyroid drugs over 5 years with positive TRAb. Generation of the TCR library employed RNA extracted from PBMCs. Sequenced here: peripheral blood mononuclear cells (PBMCs), sampled when the disease was refractory, from a patient treated with antithyroid drugs. The receptors derive from a female donor with Graves disease.

This clonotype was detected ten times or more. J is TRBJ1-6 and V is TRBV28; the D is unclear. CDR3 length: 12 amino acids. From germline, CDR1 is MDHEN and CDR2 SYDVKM. V was shortened by 1 base and J by 9 bases, with 4 bases between the two germline ends. The CDR3 loop is CASSLSTSPLHF. The CDR3 nucleotides are TGTGCCAGCAGTTTATCTACTTCACCCCTCCACTTT.

This clonotype was detected a few times. The rearrangement joins TRBV10-1 to TRBJ2-2; D may be TRBD1 (5 bases). V gave up 3 bases and J gave up 1 base, with 15 bases separating them. The CDR3 is made up of 17 amino acids. CDR1 WNHNN and CDR2 SYGVQD come from the germline V gene (reference sequence). The CDR3 DNA follows: TGCGCCAGCAGTGAAAAGGGGCGCCGCCTGAACACCGGGGAGCTGTTTTTT. Amino acid sequence: CASSEKGRRLNTGELFF.

V and J are TRBV29-1 and TRBJ1-1; possibly TRBD1 for D (6 bases). Trimming took 7 bases from V and 5 from J, leaving 17 bases between them. Germline V lookup: CDR1 SQVTM, CDR2 ANQGSEA. The CDR3 spans 13 residues. CDR3 in DNA: TGCAGCGCCGCAACCAGGGGCGGGACTGAAGCTTTCTTT. Protein: CSAATRGGTEAFF.

Only a few counts were recorded for this clonotype. The rearrangement uses TRBV7-2 and TRBJ1-6; the match to TRBD1 covers 8 bases. Germline CDR1 and CDR2: SGHTA and FQGNSA. The V gene end was trimmed by 6 bases and the J gene end by 10 bases; junction bases not matched to a gene: 11. The length of the CDR3 is 15 residues. The CDR3 region has the DNA TGTGCCAGCAGATCCGGACAGGGATGGGGGTCACCCCTCCACTTT. It is translated as CASRSGQGWGSPLHF.

This clonotype occurred many times. This chain joins TRBV11-2 and TRBJ1-2, with TRBD1 identical over 9 bases. This CDR3 is built from 17 residues. The ends lost 1 base at V and 6 bases at J; junction bases unmatched: 12. The germline gives CDR1 SGHAT, CDR2 FQNNGV. CDR3 sequence: CASSLVATGTGPDGYTF. Here the CDR3 DNA reads TGTGCCAGCAGCTTAGTAGCAACAGGGACAGGGCCGGATGGCTACACCTTC.

The V gene is TRBV7-9, the J gene TRBJ1-2; 10 bases align to TRBD1. Germline V gene lookup returns CDR1 SEHNR and CDR2 FQNEAQ (reference sequence). V trimming: 6 bases; J trimming: 8 bases; junction bases outside the gene matches: 21. The CDR3 totals 18 residues. The CDR3 DNA reads TGTGCCAGCAGTGTAAGCGAAGGGACAGGGGCCGCCAGGAGCGGCTACACCTTC. Amino acids: CASSVSEGTGAARSGYTF.

The chain is built from TRBV5-4 and TRBJ2-3; TRBD2 aligns across 12 bases. The CDR3 runs 16 residues. CDR1 SGHNT and CDR2 YYREEE come from the germline V gene (reference sequence). The V gene end was trimmed by 2 bases and the J gene end by 3 bases; junction bases not matched to a gene: 4. This chain's CDR3 is CASSFRLAGATDTQYF. The DNA of the CDR3 is TGTGCCAGCAGCTTCAGACTAGCGGGAGCTACAGATACGCAGTATTTT.